The sequence of this T cell receptor beta chain was determined in a study of tumor-infiltrating lymphocytes in primary liver carcinoma. This clonotype showed up just once. Relative to the germline gene, one junction end is altered; a read error may explain this. Between roughly 17 and 31 mg of unsorted bulk tissue served as the source from which RNA and DNA were co-extracted. Five separate regions were sampled from each tumor. Total RNA (approximately 0.5 ug) served as template for TCR beta cDNA synthesis primed by a constant-region primer. Researchers made the TCR beta libraries by running three nested multiplex PCR rounds with slightly modified ARM-PCR. Each CDR3 protein is one row after TCRdb ran MiXCR on the multiplex PCR reads. The data show about 210,000 distinct CDR3 sequences, 85% seen once. Input material: tumor tissue from primary liver carcinoma. The receptor's source is a man aged 35-49 years with primary liver carcinoma and hepatitis B virus infection.

CDR3 protein: CSAMTSGTGNPNEEYF. The CDR3 bases are TGCAGCGCCATGACATCTGGGACCGGCAATCCCAACGAGGAGTACTTC. The chain employs TRBV29-1 and TRBJ2-7, with D possibly being TRBD1 or TRBD2 (5 bases each). CDR3 length equals 16 residues. Germline-derived CDR1 and CDR2 are SQVTM and ANQGSEA.